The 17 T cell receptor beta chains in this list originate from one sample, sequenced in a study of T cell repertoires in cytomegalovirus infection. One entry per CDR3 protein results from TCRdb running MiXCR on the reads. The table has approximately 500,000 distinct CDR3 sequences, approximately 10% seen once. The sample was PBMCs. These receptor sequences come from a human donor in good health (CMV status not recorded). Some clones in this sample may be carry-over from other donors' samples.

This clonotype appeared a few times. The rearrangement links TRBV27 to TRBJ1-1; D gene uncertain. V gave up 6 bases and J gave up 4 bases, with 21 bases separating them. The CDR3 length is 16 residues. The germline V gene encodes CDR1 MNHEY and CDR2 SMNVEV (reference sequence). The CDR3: CASSPRLHPLGTEAFF. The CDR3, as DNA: TGTGCCAGCAGCCCCCGGCTACACCCTCTAGGCACTGAAGCTTTCTTT.

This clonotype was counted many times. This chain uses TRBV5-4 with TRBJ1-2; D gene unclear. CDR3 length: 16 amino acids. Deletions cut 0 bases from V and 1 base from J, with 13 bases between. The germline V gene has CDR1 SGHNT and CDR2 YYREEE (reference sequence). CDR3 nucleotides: TGTGCCAGCAGCTTGGTTTCCCCGGACCTTAACTATGGCTACACCTTC. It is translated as CASSLVSPDLNYGYTF.

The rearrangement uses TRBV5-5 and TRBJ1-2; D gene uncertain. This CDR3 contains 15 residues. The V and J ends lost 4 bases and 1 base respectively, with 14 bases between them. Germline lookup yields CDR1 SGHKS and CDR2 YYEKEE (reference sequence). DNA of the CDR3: TGTGCCAGCAGCGGCCGAGACCTCCTTAACTATGGCTACACCTTC. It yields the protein CASSGRDLLNYGYTF.

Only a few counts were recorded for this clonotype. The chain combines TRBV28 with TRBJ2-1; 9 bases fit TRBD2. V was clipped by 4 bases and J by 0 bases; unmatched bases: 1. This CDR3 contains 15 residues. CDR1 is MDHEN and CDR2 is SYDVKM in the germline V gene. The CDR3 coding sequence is TGTGCCAGCAGTTCAGCGGGAGGCTCCTACAATGAGCAGTTCTTC. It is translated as CASSSAGGSYNEQFF.

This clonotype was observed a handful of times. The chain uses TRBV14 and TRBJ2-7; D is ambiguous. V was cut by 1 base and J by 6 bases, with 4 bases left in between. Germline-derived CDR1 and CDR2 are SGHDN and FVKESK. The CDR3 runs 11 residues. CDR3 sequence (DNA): TGTGCCAGCAGCCAAGTCTCCGAGCAGTACTTC. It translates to CASSQVSEQYF. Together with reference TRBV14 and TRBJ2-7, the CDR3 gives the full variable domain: EAGVTQFPSHSVIEKGQTVTLRCDPISGHDNLYWYRRVMGKEIKFLLHFVKESKQDESGMPNNRFLAERTGGTYSTLKVQPAELEDSGVYFCASSQVSEQYFGPGTRLTVT.

CDR3 DNA: TGTGCCAGCAGCTTAGAGTTGGATTATAATTCACCCCTCCACTTT. This encodes CASSLELDYNSPLHF. The chain recombines TRBV11-2 with TRBJ1-6, with D unresolved. Germline V gives CDR1 SGHAT, CDR2 FQNNGV. The V end was cut by 0 bases, the J end by 4 bases, with 7 bases between. The CDR3 consists of 15 residues.

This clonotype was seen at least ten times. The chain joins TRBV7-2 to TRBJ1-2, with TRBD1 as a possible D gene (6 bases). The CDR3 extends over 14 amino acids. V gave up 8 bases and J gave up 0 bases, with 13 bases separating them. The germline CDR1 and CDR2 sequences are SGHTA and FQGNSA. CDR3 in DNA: TGTGCCAGCTCAAAGGGGGTCGCTAACTATGGCTACACCTTC. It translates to CASSKGVANYGYTF.

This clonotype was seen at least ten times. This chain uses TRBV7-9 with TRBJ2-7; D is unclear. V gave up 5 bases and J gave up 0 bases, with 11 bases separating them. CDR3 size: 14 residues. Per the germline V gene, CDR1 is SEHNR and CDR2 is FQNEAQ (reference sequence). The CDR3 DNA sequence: TGTGCCAGCAGCGCGTTCCGTAGCTCCTACGAGCAGTACTTC. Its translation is CASSAFRSSYEQYF.

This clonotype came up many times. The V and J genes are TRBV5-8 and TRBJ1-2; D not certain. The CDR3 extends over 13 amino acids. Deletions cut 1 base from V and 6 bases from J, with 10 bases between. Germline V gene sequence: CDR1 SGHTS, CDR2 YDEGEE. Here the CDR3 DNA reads TGTGCCAGCAGCTTGAATCTAAAGGATGGCTACACCTTC. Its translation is CASSLNLKDGYTF.

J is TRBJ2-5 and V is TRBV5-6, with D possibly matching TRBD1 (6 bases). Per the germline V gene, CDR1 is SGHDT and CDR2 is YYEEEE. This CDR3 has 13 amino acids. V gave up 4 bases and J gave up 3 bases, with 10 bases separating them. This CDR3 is CASSDGQKETQYF. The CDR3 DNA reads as TGTGCCAGCAGCGACGGACAGAAAGAGACCCAGTACTTC.

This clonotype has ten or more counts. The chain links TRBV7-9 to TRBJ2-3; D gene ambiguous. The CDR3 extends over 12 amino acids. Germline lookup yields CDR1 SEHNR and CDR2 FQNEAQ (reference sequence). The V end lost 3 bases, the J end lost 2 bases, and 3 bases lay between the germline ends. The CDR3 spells CASSFDTDTQYF. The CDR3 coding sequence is TGTGCCAGCAGCTTCGACACAGATACGCAGTATTTT.

The CDR3 region is CSARDGTSASSYNEQFF. The CDR3 coding sequence is TGCAGTGCTAGAGACGGGACTAGCGCTAGCTCCTACAATGAGCAGTTCTTC. V is TRBV20-1 and J is TRBJ2-1; 10 positions agree with TRBD2. In germline, CDR1 is DFQATT, CDR2 SNEGSKA (reference sequence). The CDR3 is 17 amino acids. V dropped 0 bases and J dropped 0; count of bases not matched to a gene: 5.

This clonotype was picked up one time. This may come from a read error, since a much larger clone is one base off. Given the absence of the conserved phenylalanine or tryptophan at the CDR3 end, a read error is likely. CDR3 coding DNA: TGTGCCAGCAGTAGCAGGAACACTGAAGCTTTCTCT. It is translated as CASSSRNTEAFS. This chain uses TRBV7-3 with TRBJ1-1; D ambiguous. The CDR3 covers 12 residues. Trimming took 6 bases from V and 1 from J, leaving 6 bases between them. Germline-derived CDR1 and CDR2 are SGHTA and FQGTGA.

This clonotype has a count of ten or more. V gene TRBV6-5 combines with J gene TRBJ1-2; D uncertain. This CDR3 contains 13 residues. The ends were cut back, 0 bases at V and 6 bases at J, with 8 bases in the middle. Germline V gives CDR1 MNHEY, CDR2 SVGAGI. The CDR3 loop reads CASSYSNRNGYTF. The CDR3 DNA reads TGTGCCAGCAGTTACTCGAATAGGAATGGCTACACCTTC.

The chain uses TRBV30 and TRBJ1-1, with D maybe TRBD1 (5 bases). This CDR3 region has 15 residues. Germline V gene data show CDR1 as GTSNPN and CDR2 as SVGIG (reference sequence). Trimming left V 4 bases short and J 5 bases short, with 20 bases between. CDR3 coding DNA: TGTGCCTGGACCCTTACTGGGACCTCTCCAACTGAAGCTTTCTTT. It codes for CAWTLTGTSPTEAFF.

The CDR3 loop reads CASSLGRTGGYNEQFF. CDR3 nucleotides: TGTGCCAGCAGTTTGGGGCGGACAGGGGGTTACAATGAGCAGTTCTTC. The chain uses TRBV28 and TRBJ2-1; the match to TRBD1 covers 10 bases. CDR1 and CDR2 from the germline V gene are MDHEN and SYDVKM. After removal of 3 bases from V and 4 bases from J, the junction contained 6 bases not matched to a gene. This CDR3 contains 16 residues.

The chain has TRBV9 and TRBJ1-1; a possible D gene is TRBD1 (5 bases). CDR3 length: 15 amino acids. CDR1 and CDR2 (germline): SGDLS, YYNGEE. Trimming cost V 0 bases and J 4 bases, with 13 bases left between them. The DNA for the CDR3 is TGTGCCAGCAGCGTAGGGGGGGGGGTGGGCACTGAAGCTTTCTTT. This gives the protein CASSVGGGVGTEAFF.